Below, 30 T cell receptor beta chains from the same sample are listed, as sequenced in a study of response to subunit inactivated influenza vaccine (dated by TCRdb to the late 2010s). The method was RT-PCR. The reads were generated on an Illumina HiSeq 2500. TCRdb reran the public reads through fastp at Q25 and MiXCR, keeping productive beta chains. Identical CDR3 protein sequences are pooled into one entry, listed with their most common genes and DNA. The sample yields more than 150,000 distinct CDR3 sequences; around 10% were counted once. Approximately 35% of the sample lies in the top ten. Sequenced here: CD8+ T cells sorted from PBMCs, sampled 23 months after vaccination. All receptors derive from a man aged 50 to 69 who received an inactivated influenza vaccine. Donor details come from another sample of the same person, matched by shared clones.

This clonotype was detected only a few times. The chain recombines TRBV7-8 with TRBJ2-4, with D possibly matching TRBD1 (6 bases). Germline V CDR1 and CDR2: SGHVS, FQNEAQ. Trimming shortened V by 3 bases and J by 5 bases, and 14 bases separated the two germline ends. The length of the CDR3 is 15 residues. The CDR3 reads CASSFRANRENIQYF. In nucleotides, the CDR3 is TGTGCCAGCAGCTTTAGAGCGAACAGGGAAAACATTCAGTACTTC.

The V and J genes are TRBV7-9 and TRBJ2-1; possible D gene TRBD2, 5 bases. Trimming cost V 4 bases and J 4 bases, with 14 bases left between them. The CDR3 is 15 residues long. The V gene's germline CDR1 is SEHNR and CDR2 FQNEAQ (reference sequence). CDR3: CASSSIPSRYNEQFF. CDR3 DNA: TGTGCCAGCAGCTCAATCCCTAGCAGATACAATGAGCAGTTCTTC.

V usage is TRBV5-6 and J usage is TRBJ2-7; D unresolved. The germline V gene has CDR1 SGHDT and CDR2 YYEEEE. The CDR3 extends over 14 amino acids. V lost 4 bases, J lost 6 bases, and 17 bases lay in between. CDR3 amino acids: CASSETLTWFEQYF. The CDR3 DNA reads TGTGCCAGCAGCGAGACCTTGACCTGGTTCGAGCAGTACTTC.

This chain uses TRBV12-3 or TRBV12-4 with TRBJ2-7; the D gene is possibly TRBD1 (6 bases). The germline V and J ends were trimmed by 6 bases and 5 bases, with 11 bases remaining between them. The CDR3 has 12 residues. CDR3 in DNA: TGTGCCAGCAGCCCTGGGGGCAACGAGCAGTACTTC. Translating gives CASSPGGNEQYF.

The rearrangement uses TRBV4-1 and TRBJ2-7; D gene ambiguous. The CDR3 is made up of 15 amino acids. The germline V gene encodes CDR1 MGHRA and CDR2 YSYEKL. V lost 4 bases and J 7 bases, leaving 20 bases between the germline ends. CDR3 sequence reads: CASSPDAHSFGEQYF. CDR3 sequence (DNA): TGCGCCAGCAGCCCTGATGCCCACAGCTTTGGTGAGCAGTACTTC.

The sample holds a few counts of this clonotype. This chain links TRBV5-1 with TRBJ1-1; the match to TRBD1 covers 8 bases. Germline assignment: CDR1 SGHRS and CDR2 YFSETQ. Unmatched junction bases numbered 5, after V lost 4 bases and J lost 3 bases. The CDR3 consists of 14 residues. Written as DNA, the CDR3 is TGCGCCAGCAGCACCACAGGGGGTCACACTGAAGCTTTCTTT. This gives the protein CASSTTGGHTEAFF.

This clonotype was observed a few times. The chain has TRBV29-1 and TRBJ2-5; D is ambiguous. V lost 1 base to trimming and J lost 5 bases, with 2 bases between them. Germline V CDR1 and CDR2: SQVTM, ANQGSEA. The CDR3 covers 10 residues. The CDR3 nucleotides read TGCAGCGTTGAAGCGGAGACCCAGTACTTC. It yields the protein CSVEAETQYF.

V and J are TRBV12-3 or TRBV12-4 and TRBJ1-5, with 8 bases that match TRBD1. The CDR3 loop spans 14 amino acids. V lost 6 bases and J lost 3; bases outside the gene matches: 4. The CDR3 reads CASSSGGFNQPQHF. The DNA for the CDR3 is TGTGCCAGCAGCTCAGGGGGCTTCAATCAGCCCCAGCATTTT.

This clonotype has more than one count but fewer than ten. The gene calls are TRBV12-3 or TRBV12-4 and TRBJ1-2, with TRBD1 identical over 7 bases. CDR3 size: 17 residues. The V and J ends lost 5 bases and 2 bases, in that order; junction bases with no gene match: 14. The CDR3 region has the DNA TGTGCCAGCAGTAAACTGTACCTCGTGACAGGGAACTATGGCTACACCTTC. This gives the protein CASSKLYLVTGNYGYTF.

This clonotype was counted a single time. Here the CDR3 reads CASSLPTGGQIPIRNEAFF. CDR3 DNA: TGTGCCAGCAGCCTACCCACAGGGGGCCAGATCCCCATCCGGAATGAAGCTTTCTTT. V usage is TRBV7-8 and J usage is TRBJ1-1, with 9 bases identical to TRBD1. The CDR3 loop spans 19 amino acids. Germline assignment: CDR1 SGHVS and CDR2 FQNEAQ. J was trimmed by 7 bases and V by 5 bases; bases with no gene match: 23.

This clonotype was observed a few times. This chain joins TRBV7-8 and TRBJ2-1; no firm D call. The germline V gene encodes CDR1 SGHVS and CDR2 FQNEAQ. V lost 2 bases, J lost 6 bases, and 5 bases lay in between. The CDR3 covers 12 residues. The CDR3 DNA is TGTGCCAGCAGCTTACGAATCAATGAGCAGTTCTTC. It specifies CASSLRINEQFF.

The rearrangement joins TRBV4-2 to TRBJ2-7; TRBD1 agrees at 7 bases. Germline-derived CDR1 and CDR2 are LGHNA and YNFKEQ. The CDR3 totals 16 residues. Trimming at V came to 1 base and at J to 0 bases, leaving 6 bases not matched to a gene. The CDR3 DNA sequence: TGTGCCAGCAGCCAAGGGGCAGGGGGAAGCTCCTACGAGCAGTACTTC. This codes for CASSQGAGGSSYEQYF.

This clonotype was counted only a few times. The chain employs TRBV5-1 and TRBJ2-2; the D gene could be TRBD1 or TRBD2 (5 bases each). CDR3 length: 15 amino acids. Deletions cut 1 base from V and 6 bases from J, with 13 bases between. Germline assignment: CDR1 SGHRS and CDR2 YFSETQ. The CDR3 loop reads CASSLSWGSAGELFF. The CDR3, as DNA: TGCGCCAGCAGCTTGTCGTGGGGGTCTGCCGGGGAGCTGTTTTTT.

This clonotype came up a few times. The J gene is TRBJ2-7, the V gene TRBV5-6; tentative D call: TRBD2 (6 bases). V was shortened by 6 bases and J by 4 bases, with 8 bases between the two germline ends. The CDR3 spans 11 residues. Germline V gene data show CDR1 as SGHDT and CDR2 as YYEEEE. CDR3 DNA sequence: TGTGCCAGCACACGGGGGTACGAGCAGTACTTC. Translation gives CASTRGYEQYF.

Many counts were recorded for this clonotype. In DNA, the CDR3 is TGTGCCAGCAGCTTAGAAGTGGGGCGCGGCACTGAAGCTTTCTTT. Translation gives CASSLEVGRGTEAFF. The V call is TRBV7-8, the J call TRBJ1-1; possible D gene TRBD1, 5 bases. Per germline, CDR1 SGHVS and CDR2 FQNEAQ. CDR3 length equals 15 residues. V lost 1 base, J lost 4 bases, and 13 bases lay in between. The entire variable domain, with the rest obtained from reference TRBV7-8 and TRBJ1-1, is as follows: GAGVSQSPRYKVAKRGQDVALRCDPISGHVSLFWYQQALGQGPEFLTYFQNEAQLDKSGLPSDRFFAERPEGSVSTLKIQRTQQEDSAVYLCASSLEVGRGTEAFFGQGTRLTVV.

The sample holds a few counts of this clonotype. CDR3 nucleotide sequence: TGCGCCAGCAGCGTGCTCCCAGTTTCTAGCACAGATACGCAGTATTTT. Protein: CASSVLPVSSTDTQYF. The V and J genes are TRBV5-1 and TRBJ2-3, with D unclear. Germline V gene lookup returns CDR1 SGHRS and CDR2 YFSETQ. The length of the CDR3 is 16 residues. Trimming stripped 4 bases from V and 0 bases from J, with 15 bases between.

This sequence joins TRBV27 and TRBJ2-7, with 15 bases matching TRBD2. With 10 bases clipped from V and 2 bases from J, the junction kept 3 bases outside the gene matches. From germline, CDR1 is MNHEY and CDR2 SMNVEV (reference sequence). This CDR3 region has 14 residues. DNA of the CDR3: TGTGCCACCGGACTAGCGGGGGGGACCTACGAGCAGTACTTC. It codes for CATGLAGGTYEQYF.

The chain combines TRBV6-5 with TRBJ2-7; 13 bases are a match to TRBD2. V shed 0 bases and J 7 bases; nucleotides not matched to a gene: 3. Germline-derived CDR1 and CDR2 are MNHEY and SVGAGI. CDR3 size: 15 residues. The CDR3 DNA is TGTGCCAGCAGTTACTCGACTAGCGGGGGGTTGGAGCAGTACTTC. It codes for CASSYSTSGGLEQYF.

This rearrangement joins TRBV11-2 to TRBJ2-1, with D unresolved. CDR1 SGHAT and CDR2 FQNNGV come from the germline V gene. The CDR3 has 14 amino acids. V dropped 2 bases and J dropped 1 base, with 6 bases sitting between them. The CDR3 sequence: CASSLTPSYNEQFF. In DNA form, the CDR3 reads TGTGCCAGCAGCTTAACTCCGTCCTACAATGAGCAGTTCTTC.

This clonotype showed up just a few times. The rearrangement joins TRBV4-1 to TRBJ2-7; D is perhaps TRBD1 (5 bases). The CDR3 sequence is 14 residues long. V shed 3 bases and J shed 1 base, with 10 bases lying between them. From germline, CDR1 is MGHRA and CDR2 YSYEKL. CDR3 sequence reads: CASSQTASSYEQYF. CDR3 DNA sequence: TGCGCCAGCAGCCAGACAGCGAGTTCCTACGAGCAGTACTTC.

The chain has TRBV10-2 and TRBJ1-3, with TRBD1 as a possible D gene (5 bases). Germline loops: CDR1 WSHSY, CDR2 SAAADI. There are 14 residues in the CDR3. Trimming cost V 7 bases and J 4 bases, with 14 bases left between them. The CDR3 region has the DNA TGCGCCAGCACGATGGGGACCGGCGGAAACACCATATATTTT. Translation: CASTMGTGGNTIYF.

As for this clonotype: This clone may be a read error of a much larger clone one base away. The chain couples TRBV27 to TRBJ1-2; the D is unclear. The V and J ends lost 2 bases and 6 bases respectively, with 10 bases between them. Per the germline V gene, CDR1 is MNHEY and CDR2 is SMNVEV (reference sequence). The CDR3 loop spans 13 amino acids. The CDR3 coding sequence is TGTGCCAGCAGTTTAGGCAGGAACGATGGCTACACCTTC. This translates into CASSLGRNDGYTF.

This clonotype was seen a handful of times. The chain has TRBV12-3 or TRBV12-4 and TRBJ2-2, with D possibly matching TRBD1 (6 bases). The CDR3 sequence is 14 residues long. V gave up 6 bases and J gave up 5 bases, with 13 bases separating them. The CDR3 nucleotides are TGTGCCAGCAGCACGACAGGCGTGACCGGGGAGCTGTTTTTT. It translates to CASSTTGVTGELFF.

A few counts support this clonotype. The chain has TRBV13 and TRBJ2-5; 7 nucleotides line up with TRBD1. The trim removed 4 bases at V and 1 base at J, leaving 9 bases unmatched. This CDR3 has 16 amino acids. CDR1 is PRHDT, CDR2 FYEKMQ, per germline (reference sequence). The CDR3 region has the DNA TGTGCCAGCAGCTCCCGCGGTAGGGACAGCCAAGAGACCCAGTACTTC. Its translation: CASSSRGRDSQETQYF.

This clonotype was observed at least ten times. The chain couples TRBV27 to TRBJ1-1, with D possibly TRBD1 on 5 matching bases. CDR1 MNHEY and CDR2 SMNVEV come from the germline V gene (reference sequence). Trimming left V 3 bases short and J 2 bases short, with 10 bases between. This CDR3 spans 14 amino acids. CDR3 in amino acids: CASSLQGRNTEAFF. In nucleotides, the CDR3 is TGTGCCAGCAGTTTGCAGGGCCGTAACACTGAAGCTTTCTTT.

A few counts support this clonotype. J is TRBJ2-2 and V is TRBV24-1; 9 bases are shared with TRBD1. V trimming: 4 bases; J trimming: 3 bases; junction bases outside the gene matches: 8. CDR1 KGHDR and CDR2 SFDVKD come from the germline V gene. This CDR3 comprises 17 residues. As DNA, the CDR3 is TGTGCCACCAGTGACTGGGGACAGGGTCGGGACACCGGGGAGCTGTTTTTT. It yields the protein CATSDWGQGRDTGELFF.

The rearrangement links TRBV28 to TRBJ1-2, with unresolved D. V was pared by 3 bases and J by 4 bases, with 18 bases between. CDR3 length: 16 residues. The V gene's germline CDR1 is MDHEN and CDR2 SYDVKM. The CDR3 DNA reads TGTGCCAGCAGTTTCTATCTTGGGGAAAGGGTCTATGGCTACACCTTC. Translation: CASSFYLGERVYGYTF.

J is TRBJ1-1 and V is TRBV20-1, with 9 bases lining up with TRBD1. The germline gives CDR1 DFQATT, CDR2 SNEGSKA (reference sequence). This CDR3 contains 13 residues. V lost 6 bases to trimming and J lost 0 bases; unmatched junction nucleotides: 2. The CDR3 nucleotides read TGCAGTGCCCGGGACAGGGTGAACACTGAAGCTTTCTTT. It translates to CSARDRVNTEAFF.

Note on this clonotype: Given the absence of the conserved phenylalanine or tryptophan at the CDR3 end, a read error is likely. This chain uses TRBV12-3 or TRBV12-4 with TRBJ2-3, with no clear D. The CDR3 is made up of 14 amino acids. V lost 2 bases and J lost 2, with 8 bases in between. CDR3 residues: CASSLMVFTDTQYS. CDR3 in DNA: TGTGCCAGCAGTTTAATGGTTTTCACAGATACGCAGTATTCT.

The chain carries TRBV6-1 and TRBJ1-1; TRBD1 agrees at 8 bases. V gave up 5 bases and J gave up 3 bases; unmatched junction bases: 8. The germline V gene encodes CDR1 MNHNS and CDR2 SASEGT. The CDR3 is 15 amino acids. The CDR3 spells CASSRDRGMDTEAFF. The CDR3 DNA sequence: TGTGCCAGCAGTCGCGACAGGGGAATGGACACTGAAGCTTTCTTT.